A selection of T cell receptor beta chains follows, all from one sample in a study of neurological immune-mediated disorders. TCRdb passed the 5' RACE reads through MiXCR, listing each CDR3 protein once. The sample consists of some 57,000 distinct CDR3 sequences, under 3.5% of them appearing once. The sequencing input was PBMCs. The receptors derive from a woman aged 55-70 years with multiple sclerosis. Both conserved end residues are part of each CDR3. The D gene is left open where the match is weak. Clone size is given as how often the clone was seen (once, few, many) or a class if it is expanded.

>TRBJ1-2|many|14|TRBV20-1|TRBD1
CSAPAHQGGYGYTF
TGCAGTGCCCCGGCTCACCAGGGGGGGTATGGCTACACCTTC
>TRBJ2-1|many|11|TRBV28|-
CASSLVNEQFF
TGTGCCAGCAGTTTGGTCAATGAGCAGTTCTTC
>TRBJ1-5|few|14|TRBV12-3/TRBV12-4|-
CASSWEGPYQPQHF
TGTGCCAGCAGTTGGGAGGGTCCCTATCAGCCCCAGCATTTT
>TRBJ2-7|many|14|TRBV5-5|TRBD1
CASNLQGASYEQYF
TGTGCCAGCAACCTACAGGGGGCCTCCTACGAGCAGTACTTC
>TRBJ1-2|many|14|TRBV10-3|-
CAISESTGNYGYTF
TGTGCCATCAGTGAGTCCACGGGCAACTATGGCTACACCTTC
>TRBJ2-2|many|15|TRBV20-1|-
CSAKVGSAEAGELFF
TGCAGTGCTAAAGTGGGGTCAGCTGAGGCCGGGGAGCTGTTTTTT
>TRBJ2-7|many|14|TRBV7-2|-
CASRPGTSPYEQYF
TGTGCCAGCAGGCCCGGGACAAGCCCCTACGAGCAGTACTTC
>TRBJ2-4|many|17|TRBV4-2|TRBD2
CASSQDTSELAKNIQYF
TGTGCCAGCAGCCAGGATACTAGCGAACTAGCCAAAAACATTCAGTACTTC
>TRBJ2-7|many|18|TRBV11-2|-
CASSFDPVRQVKAYEQYF
TGTGCCAGCAGCTTTGATCCAGTTAGACAGGTGAAAGCCTACGAGCAGTACTTC
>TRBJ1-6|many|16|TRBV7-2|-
CASSLVSGEAPRALHF
TGTGCCAGCAGCTTGGTGTCTGGGGAGGCTCCTAGGGCCCTCCACTTT
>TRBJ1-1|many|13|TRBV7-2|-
CASSFLVTTEAFF
TGTGCCAGCAGCTTCTTGGTAACCACTGAAGCTTTCTTT